Below, one TCR beta chain is given with its context. Its antigen is currently unknown. The data stem from a study of T-cell memory formation after mild COVID-19. Study-wide context: Among the donors, TCR clusters were largely specific to each donor.

Study results and caveats: Pre-infection memory carried some responding clones, suggesting that cross-reactive memory joined. Clonal second-wave expansions that peaked on day 37 had unconfirmed SARS-CoV-2 specificity.

TCRdb reprocessed the 5' RACE reads via MiXCR and lists one record per CDR3 protein. The table lists roughly 510,000 distinct CDR3 sequences, approximately 15% of them singletons. The germline V and J ends were trimmed by 2 bases and 4 bases, with 8 bases remaining between them. The CDR3 is 13 amino acids. Germline lookup yields CDR1 MRHNA and CDR2 SNTAGT. The clonotype originates from an adult woman who had mild COVID-19 (a few samples of this study predate the infection). Cell type and time point are not known. Sequencing was performed on PBMCs or a T cell subset sorted from them (not recorded which). The gene calls are TRBV6-4 and TRBJ1-1; D may be TRBD1 (6 bases). Written as DNA, the CDR3 is TGTGCCAGCAGTGACACAGGGTTCACTGAAGCTTTCTTT. Protein: CASSDTGFTEAFF.